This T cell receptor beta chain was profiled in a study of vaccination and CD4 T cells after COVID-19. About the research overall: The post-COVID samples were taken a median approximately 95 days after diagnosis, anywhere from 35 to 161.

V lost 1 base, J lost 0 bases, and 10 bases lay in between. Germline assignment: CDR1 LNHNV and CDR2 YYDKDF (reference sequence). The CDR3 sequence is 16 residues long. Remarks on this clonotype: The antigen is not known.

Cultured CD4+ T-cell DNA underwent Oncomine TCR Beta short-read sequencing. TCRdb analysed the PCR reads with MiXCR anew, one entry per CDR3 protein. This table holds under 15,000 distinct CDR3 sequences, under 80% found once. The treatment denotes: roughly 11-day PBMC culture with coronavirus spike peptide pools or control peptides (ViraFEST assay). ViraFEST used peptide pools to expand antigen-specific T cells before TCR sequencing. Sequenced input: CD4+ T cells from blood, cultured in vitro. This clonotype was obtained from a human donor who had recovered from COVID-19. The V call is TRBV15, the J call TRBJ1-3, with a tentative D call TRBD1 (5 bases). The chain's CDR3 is CATSRGDSHSGNTIYF. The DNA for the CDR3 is TGTGCCACCAGCAGAGGCGACAGTCACTCTGGAAACACCATATATTTT.